What follows describes a single T cell receptor beta chain. The antigen is unknown. As for time point: persistent/refractory GD, antithyroid drugs over 5 years with positive TRAb. There was RNA extracted from PBMCs, and the TCR library was made from it. These data originate in a study of regulatory T cells in long-lasting Graves disease. As for the study in general: Persistent cases were those of Graves' disease that involved over 5 years of antithyroid drugs with positive TSH receptor antibodies.

Study findings and constraints: With persistent disease, TRBV28, TRBJ1-2 and TRBJ2-5 were the favored segments. Newly diagnosed Graves' patients had higher TCR diversity than persistent ones.

HTBI primers from iRepertoire and Arm-PCR of CDR3 regions yielded the TCR beta libraries. In the authors' workflow: Across samples, around 60 TRBV and 12 to 15 TRBJ segments were found. Via MiXCR, TCRdb re-called the multiplex PCR reads, giving one row per CDR3 protein. These V and J calls derive from TCRdb rather than the authors' analysis. The table lists approximately 400,000 distinct CDR3 sequences, about a quarter of them singletons. The CDR3 contains 12 residues. Trimming took off 6 bases at V and 4 bases at J, with 10 bases between the two ends. Germline CDR1 is DFQATT and CDR2 is SNEGSKA (reference sequence).

This specimen was peripheral blood mononuclear cells (PBMCs), taken when the disease was refractory, from a patient treated with antithyroid drugs. This clonotype was obtained from a female donor with Graves disease. The chain joins TRBV20-1 to TRBJ1-5; D call uncertain. The chain's CDR3 is CSAQRANQPQHF. The CDR3 bases are TGCAGTGCCCAGCGGGCGAATCAGCCCCAGCATTTT.